The 18 T cell receptor beta chains in this list originate from one sample, sequenced in a study of cytomegalovirus exposure and HLA in healthy donors. The PCR used 60 Vbeta and 13 Jbeta primers. Method: immunoSEQ multiplex PCR; TCRdb's copy keeps in-frame clones and lacks some. Seen here are around 150,000 clones, less than 85% observed once, and the top ten hold 4.3%. The sequencing sample was made of PBMCs. The receptors were gathered from a man in his forties or fifties in good health and CMV-seronegative.

The rearrangement joins TRBV6-5 to TRBJ1-2; D is uncertain. The germline CDR1 and CDR2 sequences are MNHEY and SVGAGI. V lost 0 bases and J lost 7, with 12 bases in between. This CDR3 has 14 amino acids. CDR3 sequence (DNA): TGTGCCAGCAGTTACTCAGAGGGAAGTGGTGGCTACACCTTC. Translated: CASSYSEGSGGYTF.

CDR3 nucleotides: TGTGCCAGCAGCTTAGTGGGGGCCCTCGGCTACACCTTC. This encodes CASSLVGALGYTF. This chain uses TRBV7-2 with TRBJ1-2, with D possibly being TRBD1 (6 bases). This CDR3 is 13 amino acids long. Trimming shortened V by 1 base and J by 8 bases, and 11 bases separated the two germline ends. Per the germline V gene, CDR1 is SGHTA and CDR2 is FQGNSA.

This clone was seen a few times. The chain links TRBV5-1 to TRBJ1-1, with a weak D call TRBD1 (6 bases). V lost 1 base and J 0 bases, leaving 13 bases between the germline ends. The CDR3 length is 16 residues. Germline CDR1 SGHRS, CDR2 YFSETQ. The CDR3 loop is CASSLSLRGMNTEAFF. Written as DNA, the CDR3 is TGCGCCAGCAGCTTGTCTCTCAGGGGAATGAACACTGAAGCTTTCTTT.

This clone was detected once. The V gene is TRBV30, the J gene TRBJ2-1; 9 nucleotides line up with TRBD2. The CDR3 runs 14 residues. The germline V gene encodes CDR1 GTSNPN and CDR2 SVGIG (reference sequence). V lost 1 base to trimming and J lost 7 bases; unmatched junction nucleotides: 5. As DNA, the CDR3 is TGTGCCTGGAGTGGCGGGGGGGCTGGGAATGAGCAGTTCTTC. Translated: CAWSGGGAGNEQFF.

The CDR3 reads CASSSQGRGYNSPLHF. For the CDR3, the DNA is TGTGCCAGCAGCTCACAAGGGCGGGGATATAATTCACCCCTCCACTTT. This chain connects TRBV7-3 to TRBJ1-6; D not resolved. The CDR3 sequence is 16 residues long. Germline CDR1 SGHTA, CDR2 FQGTGA. The ends were cut back, 4 bases at V and 4 bases at J, with 14 bases in the middle.

The gene calls are TRBV5-8 and TRBJ2-5; 10 bases align to TRBD1. The ends lost 2 bases at V and 9 bases at J; junction bases unmatched: 10. The CDR3 has 15 amino acids. The V gene's germline CDR1 is SGHTS and CDR2 YDEGEE. CDR3 sequence (DNA): TGTGCCAGCAGCTTTACCGGGACAGGGGAGCTGGCCCAGTACTTC. Translation: CASSFTGTGELAQYF.

The chain combines TRBV6-6 with TRBJ2-2; 7 nucleotides line up with TRBD2. The CDR3 is made up of 16 amino acids. Germline assignment: CDR1 MNHNY and CDR2 SVGAGI (reference sequence). V shed 2 bases, J shed 6 bases, and the junction held 9 bases outside the gene matches. The CDR3 is CASSYGGVVGPGELFF. CDR3 sequence (DNA): TGTGCCAGCAGTTACGGGGGGGTGGTGGGGCCCGGGGAGCTGTTTTTT.

The rearrangement joins TRBV4-3 to TRBJ2-1, with D unresolved. The germline V and J ends were trimmed by 0 bases and 0 bases, with 15 bases remaining between them. Germline-derived CDR1 and CDR2 are LGHNA and YSLEER. This CDR3 region has 18 residues. CDR3 nucleotides: TGCGCCAGCAGCCAAGATCGTTTACTCACGCGCTCCTACAATGAGCAGTTCTTC. It encodes CASSQDRLLTRSYNEQFF.

In its sample, this clone was seen once. This chain links TRBV5-4 with TRBJ2-5; D possibly corresponds to TRBD2 (7 bases). Trimming removed 0 bases at V and 5 bases at J, with 11 bases between. Looked up from germline, CDR1 is SGHNT and CDR2 is YYREEE (reference sequence). CDR3 length equals 14 residues. For the CDR3, the DNA is TGTGCCAGCAGCTTGGGGGGGGGCCGCGAGACCCAGTACTTC. It yields the protein CASSLGGGRETQYF.

This chain joins TRBV27 and TRBJ2-7; 7 bases align to TRBD2. Unmatched junction bases numbered 9, after V lost 5 bases and J lost 2 bases. The CDR3 totals 15 residues. Germline CDR1 and CDR2: MNHEY and SMNVEV (reference sequence). The CDR3 reads CASSARWGGAYEQYF. CDR3 in DNA: TGTGCCAGCAGTGCCCGATGGGGGGGGGCCTACGAGCAGTACTTC.

V usage is TRBV9 and J usage is TRBJ2-1; the match to TRBD2 covers 10 bases. V shed 4 bases, J shed 5 bases, and the junction held 3 bases outside the gene matches. Germline V gives CDR1 SGDLS, CDR2 YYNGEE. This CDR3 has 14 residues. In DNA, the CDR3 is TGTGCCAGCAGCCCTAGCGGGGGCCACAATGAGCAGTTCTTC. Amino acid sequence: CASSPSGGHNEQFF.

V and J are TRBV6-6 and TRBJ1-1; 9 positions match TRBD1. This CDR3 has 15 residues. The ends lost 8 bases at V and 10 bases at J; junction bases unmatched: 17. The germline gives CDR1 MNHNY, CDR2 SVGAGI (reference sequence). This chain's CDR3 is CASRTRDREFDGAFF. The CDR3, as DNA: TGTGCCAGCCGAACCCGGGACAGGGAGTTTGACGGAGCTTTCTTT.

In its sample, this clone was seen a few times. This chain uses TRBV5-6 with TRBJ2-7, with TRBD2 as a possible D gene (5 bases). Trimming shortened V by 1 base and J by 2 bases, and 10 bases separated the two germline ends. From germline, CDR1 is SGHDT and CDR2 YYEEEE. The CDR3 is 14 amino acids. The CDR3 region has the DNA TGTGCCAGCAGCTTGAATGGAGGAACCTACGAGCAGTACTTC. Its protein is CASSLNGGTYEQYF.

The V call is TRBV5-6, the J call TRBJ2-7, with a tentative D call TRBD1 (6 bases). V was pared by 4 bases and J by 11 bases, with 22 bases between. The germline V gene has CDR1 SGHDT and CDR2 YYEEEE. The CDR3 runs to 14 residues. As DNA, the CDR3 is TGTGCCAGCAGCCCCTCCGGGACACCGTTTCGAAAGTACTTC. Its translation: CASSPSGTPFRKYF.

The chain uses TRBV10-3 and TRBJ2-7, with D possibly being TRBD1 (6 bases). V lost 2 bases and J lost 2, with 10 bases in between. The CDR3 loop spans 14 amino acids. From germline, CDR1 is ENHRY and CDR2 SYGVKD. The CDR3, as DNA: TGTGCCATCAGTGAGCCCTGGACAGCCTACGAGCAGTACTTC. Translation gives CAISEPWTAYEQYF.

In DNA form, the CDR3 reads TGTGCCACCAGCAGAGTTGGGGGGGCGGCCTACGAGCAGTACTTC. Encoded protein: CATSRVGGAAYEQYF. The chain links TRBV15 to TRBJ2-7; possible D gene TRBD2, 7 bases. V shed 1 base and J shed 2 bases, with 12 bases lying between them. Germline CDR1 LNHNV, CDR2 YYDKDF (reference sequence). The CDR3 contains 15 residues.

The gene calls are TRBV2 and TRBJ2-5, with D possibly TRBD1 on 5 matching bases. The J call may be wrong; the DNA end is better matched by TRBJ2-7. Germline-derived CDR1 and CDR2 are SNHLY and FYNNEI. The CDR3 is 14 residues long. In DNA form, the CDR3 reads TGTGCCAGCAGTGTCGACAGCGTCGTCTTCGAGCAGTACTTC. Encoded protein: CASSVDSVVFEQYF.

V gene TRBV2 combines with J gene TRBJ1-1; D unresolved. V was trimmed by 5 bases and J by 5 bases, leaving 12 bases between them. The CDR3 sequence is 13 residues long. Germline-derived CDR1 and CDR2 are SNHLY and FYNNEI. CDR3 in DNA: TGTGCCAGCAGTCCCTCGAGGGTGACTGAAGCTTTCTTT. Its translation: CASSPSRVTEAFF.